Below, 27 T cell receptor beta chains from the same sample are listed, as sequenced in a study of blood T cells in healthy people across ages. With a J-beta primer mix and a sample-barcoded 5' primer, a second PCR ran 7 to 11 cycles. From the 5' RACE reads, TCRdb called clonotypes with MiXCR, one entry per CDR3 protein. The table lists 1.5 million to 2 million distinct CDR3 sequences, 28% of them singletons. The sample taken for sequencing was blood. The origin of the receptors is a young woman in good health.

V usage is TRBV20-1 and J usage is TRBJ2-1; perhaps TRBD1 as D (5 bases). The CDR3 runs to 13 residues. Germline CDR1 and CDR2: DFQATT and SNEGSKA (reference sequence). The V end lost 1 base, the J end lost 12 bases, and 16 bases lay between the germline ends. The CDR3 DNA reads TGCAGTGCTAGAGTAAGACCGACTCAGGGGCAGTTCTTC. Its translation: CSARVRPTQGQFF.

The rearrangement joins TRBV6-5 to TRBJ2-2; D perhaps matches TRBD2 (5 bases). The germline V gene encodes CDR1 MNHEY and CDR2 SVGAGI. The V end was cut by 0 bases, the J end by 4 bases, with 9 bases between. The CDR3 is made up of 15 amino acids. This CDR3 reads CASSYSRGFTGELFF. DNA of the CDR3: TGTGCCAGCAGTTACTCTAGAGGGTTCACCGGGGAGCTGTTTTTT.

This clonotype was seen ten or more times. V usage is TRBV5-1 and J usage is TRBJ2-5, with D possibly being TRBD1 (5 bases). The CDR3 length is 13 residues. V was shortened by 4 bases and J by 3 bases, with 10 bases between the two germline ends. Germline CDR1 and CDR2: SGHRS and YFSETQ. The CDR3, as DNA: TGCGCCAGCAGCCGCGCAGGGAAAGAGACCCAGTACTTC. Amino acid sequence: CASSRAGKETQYF.

This clonotype has more than one count but fewer than ten. The V gene is TRBV6-1, the J gene TRBJ2-1; 8 bases are a match to TRBD1. Germline V lookup: CDR1 MNHNS, CDR2 SASEGT. V trimming: 4 bases; J trimming: 4 bases; junction bases outside the gene matches: 9. The CDR3 spans 16 residues. The CDR3 loop reads CASSGTGRVWYNEQFF. The CDR3 nucleotides read TGTGCCAGCAGTGGGACAGGGCGGGTGTGGTACAATGAGCAGTTCTTC.

This clonotype was counted a few times. The chain joins TRBV10-3 to TRBJ1-2; the D is unclear. CDR1 and CDR2 (germline): ENHRY, SYGVKD. This CDR3 contains 15 residues. V shed 0 bases and J shed 7 bases, with 15 bases lying between them. CDR3 in amino acids: CAISESGGGDGGYTF. The DNA of the CDR3 is TGTGCCATCAGTGAGTCCGGAGGAGGAGACGGTGGCTACACCTTC.

As concerns this clonotype: Since a much larger clone is just one base distant, this may be a read error. This chain joins TRBV3-1 and TRBJ2-1, with TRBD2 matching 8 bases. In germline, CDR1 is LGHDT, CDR2 YNNKEL (reference sequence). The V segment lost 3 bases and the J segment 13 bases; nucleotides outside the gene matches: 11. This CDR3 is built from 14 residues. The CDR3 DNA sequence: TGTGCCAGCAGCCATACGGGGGGGCACGAGACCCAGTTCTTC. Protein: CASSHTGGHETQFF.

The rearrangement links TRBV29-1 to TRBJ2-7; 7 bases align to TRBD2. This CDR3 has 13 amino acids. J gave up 2 bases and V 6 bases, and 7 bases lay outside the gene matches. CDR1 and CDR2 (germline): SQVTM, ANQGSEA. The chain's CDR3 is CSVRGVYPYEQYF. In DNA, the CDR3 is TGCAGCGTCCGGGGGGTGTACCCCTACGAGCAGTACTTC.

This clonotype appeared a few times. The chain recombines TRBV7-2 with TRBJ1-3; 8 nucleotides align to TRBD1. The CDR3 extends over 14 amino acids. With V trimmed by 6 bases and J by 3 bases, 4 bases remained unmatched. The V gene's germline CDR1 is SGHTA and CDR2 FQGNSA. Written as DNA, the CDR3 is TGTGCCAGCAGTCCAGGGGGCGTTGGAAACACCATATATTTT. Amino acids: CASSPGGVGNTIYF.

In this sample, this clonotype turned up many times. The V call is TRBV29-1, the J call TRBJ2-7, with 9 nucleotides matching TRBD1. The germline V gene has CDR1 SQVTM and CDR2 ANQGSEA. The length of the CDR3 is 13 residues. V gave up 5 bases and J gave up 3 bases; unmatched junction bases: 5. The CDR3: CSVQSTGGYEQYF. Here the CDR3 DNA reads TGCAGCGTTCAATCGACAGGGGGCTACGAGCAGTACTTC.

The chain recombines TRBV25-1 with TRBJ2-4; D tentatively reads TRBD1 or TRBD2 (6 bases each). The CDR3 has 14 residues. The germline gives CDR1 MGHDK, CDR2 SYGVNS. Trimming stripped 1 base from V and 7 bases from J, with 11 bases between. CDR3 coding DNA: TGTGCCAGCAGTGAATCGCAGGGGAGGAACATTCAGTACTTC. Translating gives CASSESQGRNIQYF.

Many counts were recorded for this clonotype. This sequence joins TRBV10-3 and TRBJ2-7; 11 bases agree with TRBD2. Trimming at V came to 0 bases and at J to 4 bases, leaving 5 bases not matched to a gene. The V gene's germline CDR1 is ENHRY and CDR2 SYGVKD. The CDR3 contains 16 residues. In nucleotides, the CDR3 is TGTGCCATCAGTGAGTCTCCGGGACTAGCGGAGTACGAGCAGTACTTC. It yields the protein CAISESPGLAEYEQYF.

The genes are TRBV7-9 and TRBJ2-3; D is ambiguous. CDR1 and CDR2 (germline): SEHNR, FQNEAQ (reference sequence). Trimming left V 1 base short and J 3 bases short, with 11 bases between. This CDR3 is built from 15 residues. The CDR3 loop is CASSLVRLLTDTQYF. CDR3 nucleotide sequence: TGTGCCAGCAGCTTAGTTCGCCTCCTGACAGATACGCAGTATTTT.

Remarks on this clonotype: The junction shows a germline mismatch at one end, possibly a read error. The chain couples TRBV20-1 to TRBJ1-6; D possibly corresponds to TRBD1 (6 bases). Germline lookup yields CDR1 DFQATT and CDR2 SNEGSKA (reference sequence). The CDR3 totals 15 residues. In DNA, the CDR3 is TGCGGTGCTAGGCGACAGGACTTGAATCGGTCACCCCTCCACTTT. Translating gives CGARRQDLNRSPLHF.

This clonotype was counted between two and nine times. The chain recombines TRBV6-6 with TRBJ2-3; tentative D call: TRBD1 (5 bases). This CDR3 contains 16 residues. Germline CDR1 is MNHNY and CDR2 is SVGAGI (reference sequence). The V end lost 6 bases, the J end lost 1 base, and 17 bases lay between the germline ends. Written as DNA, the CDR3 is TGTGCCAGCAGCTCTCTGCCAGGGCAAGGCACAGATACGCAGTATTTT. Its translation is CASSSLPGQGTDTQYF.

A note on this clonotype: A much larger clone differs from this one at a single base, so this may be a read error. The V and J genes are TRBV28 and TRBJ2-1; 7 bases map to TRBD1. Losses at the gene ends were 6 bases for V and 10 bases for J; bases not matched to a gene: 12. The CDR3 covers 14 residues. Germline-derived CDR1 and CDR2 are MDHEN and SYDVKM. The chain's CDR3 is CASRFGTARREQFF. The CDR3 nucleotides read TGTGCCAGCAGATTCGGGACAGCCAGGAGAGAGCAGTTCTTC.

V is TRBV30 and J is TRBJ2-1; D tentatively reads TRBD1 or TRBD2 (5 bases each). Deletions cut 3 bases from V and 10 bases from J, with 22 bases between. This CDR3 is 15 amino acids long. The germline V gene encodes CDR1 GTSNPN and CDR2 SVGIG (reference sequence). CDR3 sequence (DNA): TGTGCCTGGAGGCCTCCCGGGGCTTCCACCTACGAGCAGTTCTTC. The encoded protein is CAWRPPGASTYEQFF.

The J gene is TRBJ1-2, the V gene TRBV6-1; weak D call: TRBD1 (5 bases). The germline V gene has CDR1 MNHNS and CDR2 SASEGT. With 6 bases removed from V and 8 bases from J, the gap between germline ends came to 19 bases. This CDR3 is 14 amino acids long. CDR3 coding DNA: TGTGCCAGCAGGATGGGCAGGGTATCGTCCGGCTACACCTTC. This codes for CASRMGRVSSGYTF.

V and J are TRBV24-1 and TRBJ1-5; TRBD1 matches 7 bases. Per germline, CDR1 KGHDR and CDR2 SFDVKD. Trimming removed 3 bases from V and 11 bases from J; junction bases left unmatched: 12. The CDR3 is 15 residues long. The CDR3 DNA reads TGTGCCACCAGTGATATTGGACAGGAAAAACAGTCCCAGCATTTT. This translates into CATSDIGQEKQSQHF.

This clonotype was detected only a few times. The chain has TRBV10-3 and TRBJ2-7; D is unclear. The better agreement between TRBJ2-5 and the DNA end casts doubt on the J call. Germline V gives CDR1 ENHRY, CDR2 SYGVKD. The CDR3 has 13 residues. CDR3 region: CAISDGPRKTQYF. CDR3 in DNA: TGTGCCATCAGTGACGGACCTCGGAAGACCCAGTACTTC.

This sequence joins TRBV29-1 and TRBJ1-1; the D gene is possibly TRBD1 (5 bases). This CDR3 comprises 13 residues. The germline V gene encodes CDR1 SQVTM and CDR2 ANQGSEA. The ends were cut back, 7 bases at V and 0 bases at J, with 12 bases in the middle. The CDR3 sequence: CSACRGMNTEAFF. CDR3 nucleotide sequence: TGCAGCGCATGCCGGGGCATGAACACTGAAGCTTTCTTT.

The V gene is TRBV20-1, the J gene TRBJ2-1, with D perhaps given as TRBD1 or TRBD2 (6 bases each). Looked up from germline, CDR1 is DFQATT and CDR2 is SNEGSKA (reference sequence). The CDR3 contains 12 residues. The germline V and J ends were trimmed by 2 bases and 12 bases, with 14 bases remaining between them. As DNA, the CDR3 is TGCAGTGCTAGATGGGGGGCACTCGGGCAGTTCTTC. Translating gives CSARWGALGQFF.

Notes on this clonotype: The junction shows a germline mismatch at one end, possibly a read error. J is TRBJ2-7 and V is TRBV5-1, with 9 bases aligning to TRBD1. CDR1 and CDR2 from the germline V gene are SGHRS and YFSETQ. The CDR3 sequence is 15 residues long. Here the CDR3 DNA reads TGCGCCAGCGGCTTGGGGACAGGGTCGACCTACGAGCAGTACTTC. Its translation is CASGLGTGSTYEQYF.

This chain connects TRBV12-3 or TRBV12-4 to TRBJ2-1; 9 nucleotides align to TRBD1. The J segment lost 9 bases and the V segment lost 8 bases, leaving 11 bases of the junction unmatched. CDR3 size: 14 residues. The CDR3 loop reads CASGGDRVYGEQFF. Here the CDR3 DNA reads TGTGCCAGCGGAGGGGACAGGGTTTATGGTGAGCAGTTCTTC.

With regard to this clonotype: A single base separates this from a much larger clone, so it may be a read error. The chain carries TRBV20-1 and TRBJ2-7; tentatively, D is TRBD1 (6 bases). The V end lost 0 bases, the J end lost 5 bases, and 11 bases lay between the germline ends. The germline gives CDR1 DFQATT, CDR2 SNEGSKA (reference sequence). The CDR3 has 13 amino acids. The CDR3 loop is CSARDTGLHEQYV. CDR3 nucleotides: TGCAGTGCTAGAGATACAGGGTTACACGAGCAGTACGTC.

There are a few counts of this clonotype. The chain links TRBV9 to TRBJ1-2; D is unresolved. V lost 4 bases and J lost 0, with 16 bases in between. Germline CDR1 is SGDLS and CDR2 is YYNGEE. CDR3 size: 16 residues. The CDR3 loop is CASSPYGVPSNYGYTF. CDR3 bases: TGTGCCAGCAGCCCCTACGGGGTCCCTTCTAACTATGGCTACACCTTC.

The chain combines TRBV6-6 with TRBJ1-5, with D maybe TRBD1 (5 bases). Germline V gives CDR1 MNHNY, CDR2 SVGAGI (reference sequence). There are 14 residues in the CDR3. Trimming removed 0 bases from V and 6 bases from J, with 9 bases in between. The CDR3 is CASSYSAGTQPQHF. DNA of the CDR3: TGTGCCAGCAGTTACTCAGCAGGGACTCAGCCCCAGCATTTT.

This clonotype came up a few times. For the CDR3, the DNA is TGTGCCAGCAGCCAAACAGGGGCGCTACCCCATGGCTACACCTTC. Residues: CASSQTGALPHGYTF. The chain links TRBV3-1 to TRBJ1-2, with TRBD1 matching over 7 bases. From germline, CDR1 is LGHDT and CDR2 YNNKEL (reference sequence). J gave up 6 bases and V 2 bases, and 9 bases lay outside the gene matches. This CDR3 is built from 15 residues.